The 9 T cell receptor beta chains presented below share a single source sample, sequenced in a study of CD8 T cells in ankylosing spondylitis. TCRdb re-called the 5' RACE reads through MiXCR, storing one row per CDR3 protein. This sample has about 160,000 distinct CDR3 sequences, with 44% found just once. Sequencing was carried out using synovial fluid, either unsorted or a sorted T cell fraction (not recorded which). These receptors came from a male donor with ankylosing spondylitis.

Only a few counts were recorded for this clonotype. This chain uses TRBV30 with TRBJ2-2; weak D call: TRBD1 (5 bases). This CDR3 comprises 14 residues. Germline CDR1 reads GTSNPN; CDR2 reads SVGIG (reference sequence). The V and J ends lost 5 bases and 4 bases respectively, with 14 bases between them. CDR3 loop: CAWETESRTGELFF. The CDR3 DNA reads TGTGCCTGGGAGACAGAATCCCGCACCGGGGAGCTGTTTTTT.

This clonotype was seen a handful of times. J is TRBJ2-3 and V is TRBV11-1; 8 bases map to TRBD2. Germline V gives CDR1 SGHAT, CDR2 FQDESV (reference sequence). CDR3 length: 15 amino acids. The ends lost 4 bases at V and 3 bases at J; junction bases unmatched: 6. CDR3 in DNA: TGTGCCAGCAGCTACGGGGGGGCCGGAACAGATACGCAGTATTTT. Translated, it gives CASSYGGAGTDTQYF.

The chain recombines TRBV5-1 with TRBJ1-5; 7 bases map to TRBD1. The CDR3 is 15 amino acids. Germline loops: CDR1 SGHRS, CDR2 YFSETQ. V gave up 0 bases and J gave up 5 bases; unmatched junction bases: 5. The CDR3 sequence: CASSLAGGDDQPQHF. The DNA of the CDR3 is TGCGCCAGCAGCTTGGCAGGGGGAGACGATCAGCCCCAGCATTTT.

The chain has TRBV4-2 and TRBJ2-7; 9 bases match TRBD2. This CDR3 spans 14 amino acids. V shed 3 bases and J 6 bases; nucleotides not matched to a gene: 6. Germline CDR1 and CDR2: LGHNA and YNFKEQ. CDR3 region: CASSQGREGTEQYF. In nucleotides, the CDR3 is TGTGCCAGCAGCCAGGGGCGGGAGGGGACCGAGCAGTACTTC.

Ten or more counts support this clonotype. This chain connects TRBV5-5 to TRBJ2-1, with 7 positions matching TRBD2. This CDR3 region has 15 residues. Germline V lookup: CDR1 SGHKS, CDR2 YYEKEE (reference sequence). The ends lost 0 bases at V and 3 bases at J; junction bases unmatched: 3. The CDR3 spells CASSLDGDYYNEQFF. In DNA form, the CDR3 reads TGTGCCAGCAGCTTGGACGGGGACTACTACAATGAGCAGTTCTTC.

This clonotype has just a few counts. The chain uses TRBV3-1 and TRBJ2-1; D gene uncertain. Per germline, CDR1 LGHDT and CDR2 YNNKEL (reference sequence). The length of the CDR3 is 17 residues. V was shortened by 0 bases and J by 4 bases, with 16 bases between the two germline ends. The CDR3 DNA is TGTGCCAGCAGCCAAGATGAATGGGCTACCCGTTACAATGAGCAGTTCTTC. This sequence encodes CASSQDEWATRYNEQFF.

V usage is TRBV10-3 and J usage is TRBJ1-6, with unresolved D. The ends were cut back, 5 bases at V and 8 bases at J, with 19 bases in the middle. Germline lookup yields CDR1 ENHRY and CDR2 SYGVKD. CDR3 length: 16 residues. CDR3 protein: CAISSWFRGADSPLHF. CDR3 bases: TGTGCCATCAGTTCGTGGTTCCGAGGAGCGGATTCACCCCTCCACTTT.

This clonotype was counted a few times. This chain uses TRBV27 with TRBJ2-3; 10 nucleotides line up with TRBD1. The CDR3 length is 15 residues. In germline, CDR1 is MNHEY, CDR2 SMNVEV (reference sequence). V lost 5 bases to trimming and J lost 4 bases; unmatched junction nucleotides: 6. Here the CDR3 reads CASSGWTGGADTQYF. As DNA, the CDR3 is TGTGCCAGCAGTGGGTGGACAGGGGGAGCAGATACGCAGTATTTT.

The chain carries TRBV27 and TRBJ2-7, with TRBD2 matching 16 bases. This CDR3 is built from 18 residues. The germline V gene encodes CDR1 MNHEY and CDR2 SMNVEV (reference sequence). The V and J ends lost 4 bases and 2 bases, in that order; junction bases with no gene match: 8. Here the CDR3 reads CASSSFSGLAGGPYEQYF. Here the CDR3 DNA reads TGTGCCAGCAGTTCTTTCTCGGGACTAGCGGGAGGGCCCTACGAGCAGTACTTC.